This T cell receptor (beta chain) emerged from a study of T cells in Graves' hyperthyroidism and ophthalmopathy. Overall study context: Staff took peripheral blood when the initial diagnosis was made, before any treatment began.

The source material, RNA transcripts, was used to amplify TCR beta CDR3 regions. Using the HTBI primer set, a first-round RT-PCR was run on the TCR CDR3. TCRdb processed the multiplex PCR reads anew with MiXCR; each CDR3 protein has one entry. The data contain some 720,000 distinct CDR3 sequences, about a sixth of them singletons. Study-wide results and limits: Progression to ophthalmopathy was predicted a median of approximately 6.4 months early.

The CDR3 runs to 13 residues. Germline CDR1 MDHEN, CDR2 SYDVKM. V gave up 6 bases and J gave up 3 bases, with 10 bases separating them. A patient was excluded if there was uncontrolled infection, other autoimmune disease, pregnancy or lactation. Thyroid ultrasound, orbital computed tomography, clinical symptoms, and serum thyroxine and TRAb underpinned diagnoses. This clonotype was counted many times. Its antigen is still unknown. The sequence came from a man aged 18 to 30 with Graves' hyperthyroidism. The sequenced sample consisted of blood. The rearrangement uses TRBV28 and TRBJ2-3; D uncertain. As DNA, the CDR3 is TGTGCCAGCAGCGTCCCCTATACAGATACGCAGTATTTT. Its translation: CASSVPYTDTQYF.